This TCR beta chain emerged from a study of blood T cell repertoires in COVID-19. The V segment lost 3 bases and the J segment 4 bases; nucleotides outside the gene matches: 6. This CDR3 spans 16 amino acids. The germline V gene has CDR1 PRHDT and CDR2 FYEKMQ (reference sequence). Profiling relied on immunoSEQ multiplex PCR, and the TCRdb table lists in-frame clones only, not all of them. The sample lists fewer than 110,000 clones; just over 90% were seen once. The genes are TRBV13 and TRBJ2-3; 11 nucleotides match TRBD2. This TCR derives from a woman aged 25 to 39 with acute or convalescent COVID-19. What was sequenced was peripheral blood. The CDR3 coding sequence is TGTGCCAGCAGCTTCCCCGGTAGCGGGGGGGCAGATACGCAGTATTTT. Residues: CASSFPGSGGADTQYF.